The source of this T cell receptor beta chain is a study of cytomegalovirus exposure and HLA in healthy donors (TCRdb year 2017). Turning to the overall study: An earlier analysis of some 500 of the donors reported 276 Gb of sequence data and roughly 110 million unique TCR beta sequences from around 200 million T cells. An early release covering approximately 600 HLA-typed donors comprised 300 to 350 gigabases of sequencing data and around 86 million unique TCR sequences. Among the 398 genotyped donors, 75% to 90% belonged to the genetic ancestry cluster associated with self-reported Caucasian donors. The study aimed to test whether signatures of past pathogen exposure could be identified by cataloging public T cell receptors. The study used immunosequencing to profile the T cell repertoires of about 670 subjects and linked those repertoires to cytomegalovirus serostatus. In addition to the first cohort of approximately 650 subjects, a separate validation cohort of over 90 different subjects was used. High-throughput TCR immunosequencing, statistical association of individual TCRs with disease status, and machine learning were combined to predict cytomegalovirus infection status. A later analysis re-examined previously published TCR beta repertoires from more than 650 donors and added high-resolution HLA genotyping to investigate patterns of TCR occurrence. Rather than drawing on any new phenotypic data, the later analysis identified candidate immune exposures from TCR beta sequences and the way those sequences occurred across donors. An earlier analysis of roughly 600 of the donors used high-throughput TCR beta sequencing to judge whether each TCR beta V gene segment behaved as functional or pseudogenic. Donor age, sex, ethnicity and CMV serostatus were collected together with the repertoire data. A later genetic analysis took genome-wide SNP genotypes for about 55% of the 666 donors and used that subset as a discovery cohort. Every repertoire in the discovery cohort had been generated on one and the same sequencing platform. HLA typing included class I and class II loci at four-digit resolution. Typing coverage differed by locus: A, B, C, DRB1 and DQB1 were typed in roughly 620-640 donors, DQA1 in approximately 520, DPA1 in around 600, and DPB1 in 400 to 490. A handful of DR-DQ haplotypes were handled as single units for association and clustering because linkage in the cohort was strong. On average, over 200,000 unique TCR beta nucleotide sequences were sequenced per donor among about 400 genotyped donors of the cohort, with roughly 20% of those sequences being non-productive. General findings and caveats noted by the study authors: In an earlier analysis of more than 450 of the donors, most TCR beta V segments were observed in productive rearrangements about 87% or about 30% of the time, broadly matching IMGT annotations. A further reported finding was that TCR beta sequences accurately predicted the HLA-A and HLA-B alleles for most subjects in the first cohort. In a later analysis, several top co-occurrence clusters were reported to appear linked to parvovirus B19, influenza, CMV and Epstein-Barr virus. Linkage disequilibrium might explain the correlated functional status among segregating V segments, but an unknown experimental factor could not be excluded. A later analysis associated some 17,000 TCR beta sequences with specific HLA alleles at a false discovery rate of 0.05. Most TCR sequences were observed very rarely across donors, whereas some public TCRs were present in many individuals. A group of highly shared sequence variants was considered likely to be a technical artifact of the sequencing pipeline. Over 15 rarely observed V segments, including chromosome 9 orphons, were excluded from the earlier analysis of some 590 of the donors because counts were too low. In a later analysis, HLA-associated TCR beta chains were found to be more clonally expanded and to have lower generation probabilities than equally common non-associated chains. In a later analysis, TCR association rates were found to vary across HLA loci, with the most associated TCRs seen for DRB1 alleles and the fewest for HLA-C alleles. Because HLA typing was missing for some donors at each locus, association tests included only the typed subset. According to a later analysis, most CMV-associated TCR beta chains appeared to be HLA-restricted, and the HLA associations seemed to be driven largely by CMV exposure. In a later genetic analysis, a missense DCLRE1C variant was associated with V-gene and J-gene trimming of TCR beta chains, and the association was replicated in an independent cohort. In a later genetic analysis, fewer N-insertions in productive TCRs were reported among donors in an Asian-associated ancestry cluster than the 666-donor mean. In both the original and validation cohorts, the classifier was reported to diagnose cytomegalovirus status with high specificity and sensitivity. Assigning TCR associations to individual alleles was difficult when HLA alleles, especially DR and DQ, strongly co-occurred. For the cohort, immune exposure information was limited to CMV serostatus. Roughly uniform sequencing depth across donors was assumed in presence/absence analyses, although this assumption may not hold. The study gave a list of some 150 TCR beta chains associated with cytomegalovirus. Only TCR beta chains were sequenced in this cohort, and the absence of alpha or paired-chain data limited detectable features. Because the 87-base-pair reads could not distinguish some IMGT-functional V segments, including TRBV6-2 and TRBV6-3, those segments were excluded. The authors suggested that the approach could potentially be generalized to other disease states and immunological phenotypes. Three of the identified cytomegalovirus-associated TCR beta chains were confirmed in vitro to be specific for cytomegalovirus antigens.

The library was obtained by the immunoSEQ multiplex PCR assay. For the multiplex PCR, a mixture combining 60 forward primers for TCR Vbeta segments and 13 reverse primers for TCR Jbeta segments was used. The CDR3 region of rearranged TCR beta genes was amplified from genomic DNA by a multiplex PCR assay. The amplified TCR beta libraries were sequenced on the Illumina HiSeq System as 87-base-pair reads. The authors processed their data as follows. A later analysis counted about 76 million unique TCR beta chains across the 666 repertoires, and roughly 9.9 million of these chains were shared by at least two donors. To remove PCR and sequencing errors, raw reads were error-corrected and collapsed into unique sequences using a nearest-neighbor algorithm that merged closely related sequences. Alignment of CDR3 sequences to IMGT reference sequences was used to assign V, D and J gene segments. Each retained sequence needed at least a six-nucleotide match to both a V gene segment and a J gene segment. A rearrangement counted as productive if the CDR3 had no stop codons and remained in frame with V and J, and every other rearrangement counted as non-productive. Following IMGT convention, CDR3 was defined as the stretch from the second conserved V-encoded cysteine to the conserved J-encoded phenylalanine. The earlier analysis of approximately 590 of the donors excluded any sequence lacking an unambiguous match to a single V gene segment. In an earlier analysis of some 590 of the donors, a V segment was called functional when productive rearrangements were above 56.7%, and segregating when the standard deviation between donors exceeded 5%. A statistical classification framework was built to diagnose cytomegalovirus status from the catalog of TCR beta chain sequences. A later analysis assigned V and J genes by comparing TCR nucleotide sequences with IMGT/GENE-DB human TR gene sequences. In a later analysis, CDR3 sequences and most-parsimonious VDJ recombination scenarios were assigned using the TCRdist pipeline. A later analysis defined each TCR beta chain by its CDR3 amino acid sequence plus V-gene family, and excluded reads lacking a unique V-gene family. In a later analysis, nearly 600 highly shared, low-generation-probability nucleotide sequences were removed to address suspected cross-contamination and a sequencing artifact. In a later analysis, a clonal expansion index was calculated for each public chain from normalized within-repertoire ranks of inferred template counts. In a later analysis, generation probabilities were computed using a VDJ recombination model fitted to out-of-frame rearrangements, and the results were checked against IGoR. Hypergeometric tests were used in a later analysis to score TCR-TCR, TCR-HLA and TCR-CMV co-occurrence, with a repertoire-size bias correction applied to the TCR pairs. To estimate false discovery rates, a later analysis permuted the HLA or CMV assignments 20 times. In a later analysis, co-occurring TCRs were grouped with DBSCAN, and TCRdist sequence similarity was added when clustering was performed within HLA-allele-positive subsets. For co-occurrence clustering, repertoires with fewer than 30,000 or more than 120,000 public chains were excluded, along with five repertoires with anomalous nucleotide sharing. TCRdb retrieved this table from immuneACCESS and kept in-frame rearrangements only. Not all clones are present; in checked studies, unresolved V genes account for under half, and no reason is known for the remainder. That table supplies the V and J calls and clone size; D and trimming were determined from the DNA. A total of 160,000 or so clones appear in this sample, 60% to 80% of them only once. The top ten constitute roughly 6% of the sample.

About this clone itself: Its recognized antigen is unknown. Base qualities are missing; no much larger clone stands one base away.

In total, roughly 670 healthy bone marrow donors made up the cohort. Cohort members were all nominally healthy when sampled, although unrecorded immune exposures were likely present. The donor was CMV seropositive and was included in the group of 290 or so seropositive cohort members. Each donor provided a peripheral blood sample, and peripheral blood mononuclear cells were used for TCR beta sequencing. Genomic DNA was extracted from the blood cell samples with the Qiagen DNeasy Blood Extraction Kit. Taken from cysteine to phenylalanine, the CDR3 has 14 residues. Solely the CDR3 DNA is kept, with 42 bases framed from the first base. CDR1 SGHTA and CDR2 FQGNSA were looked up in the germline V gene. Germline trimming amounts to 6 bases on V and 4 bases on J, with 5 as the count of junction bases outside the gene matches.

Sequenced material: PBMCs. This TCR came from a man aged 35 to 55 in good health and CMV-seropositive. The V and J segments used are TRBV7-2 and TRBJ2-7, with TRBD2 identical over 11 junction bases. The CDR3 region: CASREGLAVYEQYF. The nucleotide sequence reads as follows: TGTGCCAGCAGGGAGGGACTAGCGGTATACGAGCAGTACTTC.